This T cell receptor beta chain originates from a study of blood T cell repertoires in COVID-19. The ends lost 1 base at V and 4 bases at J; junction bases unmatched: 12. This CDR3 spans 17 amino acids. Germline assignment: CDR1 SGHTA and CDR2 FQGNSA. Repertoires were generated with immunoSEQ multiplex PCR, while TCRdb's copy carries only in-frame clones and drops some. Here the sample spans nearly 70,000 clones, around nine tenths being singletons. The material sequenced was peripheral blood. The receptor was derived from a woman in her fifties or sixties with COVID-19, enrolled during active disease. J is TRBJ2-5 and V is TRBV7-2; 7 bases agree with TRBD1. CDR3 sequence reads: CASSLGRQGTPGETQYF. In DNA, the CDR3 is TGTGCCAGCAGCTTAGGCAGACAGGGCACCCCGGGAGAGACCCAGTACTTC.